The 31 T cell receptor beta chains presented below share a single source sample, sequenced in a study of cytotoxic CD8 clonotypes in ibrutinib-treated CLL. Repertoires were generated with immunoSEQ multiplex PCR, while TCRdb's copy carries only in-frame clones and drops some. The data show approximately 130,000 clones, around four fifths seen once. The sample was PBMCs, taken after 24 months of ibrutinib treatment. The source of these receptors is a human donor with chronic lymphocytic leukemia.

This clone has just one count. The rearrangement links TRBV5-8 to TRBJ2-1; TRBD1 agrees at 10 bases. J lost 2 bases, V lost 5 bases, and 4 bases had no gene match. CDR1 SGHTS and CDR2 YDEGEE come from the germline V gene. This CDR3 region has 15 residues. This chain's CDR3 is CASSRTGGTYNEQFF. For the CDR3, the DNA is TGTGCCAGCAGTAGGACAGGGGGTACCTACAATGAGCAGTTCTTC.

The CDR3 sequence is CASSLGTGLAFYEQYF. The CDR3 nucleotides are TGTGCCAGCAGCTTAGGGACGGGACTAGCATTCTACGAGCAGTACTTC. V gene TRBV11-2 combines with J gene TRBJ2-7; 9 bases line up with TRBD2. J gave up 3 bases and V 1 base, and 7 bases lay outside the gene matches. Germline-derived CDR1 and CDR2 are SGHAT and FQNNGV. The CDR3 totals 16 residues.

The V call is TRBV28, the J call TRBJ2-2; no definite D call. Germline V gives CDR1 MDHEN, CDR2 SYDVKM. Trimming shortened V by 6 bases and J by 0 bases, and 5 bases separated the two germline ends. The CDR3 length is 13 residues. In DNA, the CDR3 is TGTGCCAGCAGCAGCCCGAACACCGGGGAGCTGTTTTTT. Amino acids: CASSSPNTGELFF.

V is TRBV16 and J is TRBJ2-5; weak D call: TRBD1 (6 bases). Germline assignment: CDR1 KGHSY and CDR2 FQNENV. The CDR3 runs 15 residues. V was trimmed by 0 bases and J by 5 bases, leaving 13 bases between them. In DNA form, the CDR3 reads TGTGCCAGCAGCCAATCCTGGGGGCTCGGGGAGACCCAGTACTTC. The encoded protein is CASSQSWGLGETQYF.

The chain carries TRBV6-5 and TRBJ2-1; either TRBD1 or TRBD2 may supply D (5 bases each). V shed 2 bases and J shed 7 bases, with 12 bases lying between them. The CDR3 is 14 residues long. CDR1 is MNHEY and CDR2 is SVGAGI in the germline V gene. This CDR3 reads CASSYEVWGNEQFF. For the CDR3, the DNA is TGTGCCAGCAGTTACGAGGTCTGGGGGAATGAGCAGTTCTTC.

This clone was found many times. The rearrangement joins TRBV7-2 to TRBJ2-7; 15 nucleotides match TRBD2. CDR1 and CDR2 (germline): SGHTA, FQGNSA. V shed 5 bases and J 6 bases; nucleotides not matched to a gene: 14. The CDR3 runs 18 residues. CDR3 sequence (DNA): TGTGCCAGCAGCACGGGACTAGCGGGGGGCCCCCTTTTCCCCGAGCAGTACTTC. It encodes CASSTGLAGGPLFPEQYF.

The chain couples TRBV10-3 to TRBJ2-5; D call uncertain. The CDR3 totals 13 residues. Germline-derived CDR1 and CDR2 are ENHRY and SYGVKD. DNA for the CDR3: TGTGCGGTCAGGTCTCTGGCGGCAGAGACCCAGTACTTC. This codes for CAVRSLAAETQYF.

The gene calls are TRBV18 and TRBJ1-1, with D tentatively TRBD1 (5 bases). There are 15 residues in the CDR3. V lost 3 bases and J lost 1, with 12 bases in between. Looked up from germline, CDR1 is KGHSH and CDR2 is LQKENI. CDR3 sequence reads: CASSPMGTENTEAFF. As DNA, the CDR3 is TGTGCCAGCTCACCGATGGGGACGGAGAACACTGAAGCTTTCTTT. The variable domain in full, with the rest retrieved from reference TRBV18 and TRBJ1-1, is NAGVMQNPRHLVRRRGQEARLRCSPMKGHSHVYWYRQLPEEGLKFMVYLQKENIIDESGMPKERFSAEFPKEGPSILRIQQVVRGDSAAYFCASSPMGTENTEAFFGQGTRLTVV.

The V call is TRBV6-6, the J call TRBJ2-6; D gene ambiguous. This CDR3 has 14 amino acids. Per germline, CDR1 MNHNY and CDR2 SVGAGI (reference sequence). V was shortened by 5 bases and J by 1 base, with 6 bases between the two germline ends. DNA for the CDR3: TGTGCCAGCAGTCAAGGTTCTGGGGCCAACGTCCTGACTTTC. Amino acids: CASSQGSGANVLTF.

CDR3 DNA: TGTGCCAGCAGTTACTCGAAAGCAGGGGGCAAATACGAGCAGTACTTC. Translation: CASSYSKAGGKYEQYF. The chain joins TRBV6-6 to TRBJ2-7; TRBD1 agrees at 8 bases. Germline CDR1 reads MNHNY; CDR2 reads SVGAGI (reference sequence). The junction had 8 bases not matched to a gene; V was cut back by 0 bases and J by 4 bases. This CDR3 comprises 16 residues.

This clone was seen only once. The chain is built from TRBV29-1 and TRBJ2-7; 7 nucleotides agree with TRBD1. V shed 1 base, J shed 2 bases, and the junction held 5 bases outside the gene matches. There are 14 residues in the CDR3. Germline CDR1 is SQVTM and CDR2 is ANQGSEA. The CDR3 loop reads CSVEGYRGTYEQYF. CDR3 sequence (DNA): TGCAGCGTTGAAGGATACAGGGGAACCTACGAGCAGTACTTC.

The chain links TRBV18 to TRBJ1-5; 9 bases align to TRBD1. This CDR3 contains 16 residues. The germline gives CDR1 KGHSH, CDR2 LQKENI. Trimming at V came to 6 bases and at J to 2 bases, leaving 8 bases not matched to a gene. The CDR3 loop is CASSGTDRGRNQPQHF. DNA of the CDR3: TGTGCCAGCTCCGGAACGGACAGGGGTCGCAATCAGCCCCAGCATTTT. The full variable domain, rest sourced from reference TRBV18 and TRBJ1-5, is NAGVMQNPRHLVRRRGQEARLRCSPMKGHSHVYWYRQLPEEGLKFMVYLQKENIIDESGMPKERFSAEFPKEGPSILRIQQVVRGDSAAYFCASSGTDRGRNQPQHFGDGTRLSIL.

The chain links TRBV18 to TRBJ1-3, with TRBD1 as a possible D gene (6 bases). CDR3 size: 16 residues. V lost 2 bases and J 4 bases, leaving 15 bases between the germline ends. CDR1 and CDR2 from the germline V gene are KGHSH and LQKENI. CDR3 sequence: CASSPGGPQGGNTIYF. The CDR3 nucleotides read TGTGCCAGCTCACCAGGGGGCCCCCAGGGCGGAAACACCATATATTTT.

The chain links TRBV7-2 to TRBJ2-5; tentatively, D is TRBD2 (6 bases). This CDR3 is built from 16 residues. Germline assignment: CDR1 SGHTA and CDR2 FQGNSA. The V and J ends lost 4 bases and 5 bases respectively, with 20 bases between them. In nucleotides, the CDR3 is TGTGCCAGCAGCTCGCCGACTAGGACCGCGGACGAGACCCAGTACTTC. Protein: CASSSPTRTADETQYF.

This clone was picked up a small number of times. The V call is TRBV2, the J call TRBJ2-7, with D perhaps given as TRBD1 or TRBD2 (6 bases each). CDR1 is SNHLY and CDR2 is FYNNEI in the germline V gene. The length of the CDR3 is 12 residues. The V end was cut by 8 bases, the J end by 7 bases, with 15 bases between. The CDR3 reads CASLQGGWEQYF. The CDR3 DNA sequence: TGTGCCAGCCTACAGGGAGGATGGGAGCAGTACTTC.

The chain joins TRBV28 to TRBJ2-1; 12 positions agree with TRBD2. This CDR3 comprises 17 residues. The ends lost 6 bases at V and 5 bases at J; junction bases unmatched: 11. Germline loops: CDR1 MDHEN, CDR2 SYDVKM. Here the CDR3 DNA reads TGTGCCAGCAGACCTACCATCGGACTAGCGGGGAACAATGAGCAGTTCTTC. It yields the protein CASRPTIGLAGNNEQFF.

CDR3 protein: CASSPYGNEGLIAKNIQYF. CDR3 nucleotides: TGTGCCAGCTCCCCTTACGGCAATGAGGGACTAATAGCCAAAAACATTCAGTACTTC. The chain employs TRBV27 and TRBJ2-4, with 7 positions matching TRBD2. The length of the CDR3 is 19 residues. V trimming: 8 bases; J trimming: 0 bases; junction bases outside the gene matches: 19. In germline, CDR1 is MNHEY, CDR2 SMNVEV (reference sequence).

This chain connects TRBV6-6 to TRBJ2-6; D gene unclear. The CDR3 runs 15 residues. Trimming removed 6 bases at V and 0 bases at J, with 9 bases between. CDR1 is MNHNY and CDR2 is SVGAGI in the germline V gene (reference sequence). This chain's CDR3 is CASRAPGSGANVLTF. Here the CDR3 DNA reads TGTGCCAGCAGGGCCCCGGGCTCTGGGGCCAACGTCCTGACTTTC.

The chain carries TRBV19 and TRBJ2-7; D possibly uses TRBD1 or TRBD2 (5 bases each). The V and J ends lost 10 bases and 7 bases respectively, with 23 bases between them. Germline V gives CDR1 LNHDA, CDR2 SQIVND (reference sequence). CDR3 size: 14 residues. The CDR3 bases are TGTGCCACAGACGCAGGGTCTCGTCGCGGGGAGCAGTACTTC. Residues: CATDAGSRRGEQYF.

The chain links TRBV7-9 to TRBJ1-1, with D tentatively TRBD1 (5 bases). With 6 bases removed from V and 3 bases from J, the gap between germline ends came to 14 bases. Germline loops: CDR1 SEHNR, CDR2 FQNEAQ (reference sequence). This CDR3 has 14 amino acids. As DNA, the CDR3 is TGTGCCAGCAGTGGGGACTTCCGAGACACTGAAGCTTTCTTT. Translating gives CASSGDFRDTEAFF.

The chain carries TRBV6-5 and TRBJ2-3; no firm D call. The CDR3 is 15 amino acids. Germline V gene sequence: CDR1 MNHEY, CDR2 SVGAGI. V was pared by 2 bases and J by 4 bases, with 13 bases between. The CDR3 here is CASSYSQVPPDTQYF. In DNA form, the CDR3 reads TGTGCCAGCAGTTACAGCCAAGTTCCTCCAGATACGCAGTATTTT.

The chain uses TRBV30 and TRBJ2-5, with a weak D call TRBD1 (5 bases). This CDR3 spans 13 amino acids. Per the germline V gene, CDR1 is GTSNPN and CDR2 is SVGIG (reference sequence). The germline V and J ends were trimmed by 4 bases and 5 bases, with 14 bases remaining between them. For the CDR3, the DNA is TGTGCCTGGAAGCCACCAGGGCGGGAGACCCAGTACTTC. It yields the protein CAWKPPGRETQYF.

The chain is built from TRBV18 and TRBJ1-6; TRBD1 might be the D (5 bases). V was cut by 3 bases and J by 5 bases, with 8 bases left in between. The V gene's germline CDR1 is KGHSH and CDR2 LQKENI. The CDR3 is 14 residues long. The CDR3 DNA follows: TGTGCCAGCTCACCGGCACAGGATAATTCACCCCTCCACTTT. Translating it yields CASSPAQDNSPLHF.

This clone showed up just a few times. The chain joins TRBV6-5 to TRBJ1-3; tentatively, D is TRBD1 (5 bases). V was clipped by 2 bases and J by 3 bases, with 11 bases between them. There are 15 residues in the CDR3. Germline CDR1 reads MNHEY; CDR2 reads SVGAGI. CDR3 sequence: CASSYAVGGGNTIYF. For the CDR3, the DNA is TGTGCCAGCAGTTACGCGGTGGGGGGTGGAAACACCATATATTTT.

To note about this clone: At one end the junction does not follow the germline gene, possibly because of a read error. The chain has TRBV7-2 and TRBJ1-1; TRBD1 is a possible D gene (5 bases). The CDR3 is made up of 17 amino acids. CDR1 and CDR2 (germline): SGHTA, FQGNSA. Written as DNA, the CDR3 is TGTGCCAGCACCTTAAGGATTATGGGGCCCACCGGCACTGAAGCTTTCTTT. Translated: CASTLRIMGPTGTEAFF.

This sequence joins TRBV9 and TRBJ1-1; D is unclear. Germline CDR1 SGDLS, CDR2 YYNGEE. The CDR3 is made up of 14 amino acids. The V gene lost 5 bases and the J gene lost 6 bases, with 17 bases spanning the gap. The CDR3 DNA reads as TGTGCCAGCAGTCGTTCGGGGTTCGCGGCTGAAGCTTTCTTT. Translating gives CASSRSGFAAEAFF.

The chain links TRBV4-1 to TRBJ1-3; D gene uncertain. The V gene's germline CDR1 is MGHRA and CDR2 YSYEKL. The CDR3 loop spans 14 amino acids. V dropped 4 bases and J dropped 4 bases, with 11 bases sitting between them. The CDR3 here is CASSPQVIGNTIYF. The CDR3 coding sequence is TGCGCCAGCAGCCCCCAGGTAATCGGAAACACCATATATTTT.

The chain uses TRBV27 and TRBJ2-2, with TRBD2 identical over 13 bases. Trimming cost V 6 bases and J 1 base; bases outside gene matches: 5. CDR3 length: 17 residues. Germline-derived CDR1 and CDR2 are MNHEY and SMNVEV (reference sequence). Written as DNA, the CDR3 is TGTGCCAGCAGAATGGGACTAGCGGGGCAGAACACCGGGGAGCTGTTTTTT. Translated: CASRMGLAGQNTGELFF.

In regard to this clone: This sample includes further DNA sequences coding for the same CDR3. The V and J genes are TRBV19 and TRBJ1-1; D call uncertain. V shed 6 bases and J shed 4 bases, with 6 bases lying between them. The length of the CDR3 is 11 residues. CDR1 and CDR2 from the germline V gene are LNHDA and SQIVND (reference sequence). The CDR3 sequence: CASSDLTEAFF. CDR3 in DNA: TGTGCCAGTAGCGATCTCACTGAAGCTTTCTTT.

J is TRBJ1-3 and V is TRBV7-2; 8 bases match TRBD1. This CDR3 region has 15 residues. In germline, CDR1 is SGHTA, CDR2 FQGNSA. V lost 1 base and J lost 2; bases outside the gene matches: 1. CDR3: CASSLGGQAGNTIYF. In DNA form, the CDR3 reads TGTGCCAGCAGCTTAGGGGGACAGGCTGGAAACACCATATATTTT.

This clone was seen a handful of times. The CDR3 DNA sequence: TGTGCCAGCAGCCCGGGACAGGGGGCGATTGGCTACACCTTC. Translation gives CASSPGQGAIGYTF. The gene calls are TRBV27 and TRBJ1-2, with 12 bases that match TRBD1. Germline loops: CDR1 MNHEY, CDR2 SMNVEV (reference sequence). The CDR3 spans 14 residues. J was trimmed by 7 bases and V by 6 bases; bases with no gene match: 6.